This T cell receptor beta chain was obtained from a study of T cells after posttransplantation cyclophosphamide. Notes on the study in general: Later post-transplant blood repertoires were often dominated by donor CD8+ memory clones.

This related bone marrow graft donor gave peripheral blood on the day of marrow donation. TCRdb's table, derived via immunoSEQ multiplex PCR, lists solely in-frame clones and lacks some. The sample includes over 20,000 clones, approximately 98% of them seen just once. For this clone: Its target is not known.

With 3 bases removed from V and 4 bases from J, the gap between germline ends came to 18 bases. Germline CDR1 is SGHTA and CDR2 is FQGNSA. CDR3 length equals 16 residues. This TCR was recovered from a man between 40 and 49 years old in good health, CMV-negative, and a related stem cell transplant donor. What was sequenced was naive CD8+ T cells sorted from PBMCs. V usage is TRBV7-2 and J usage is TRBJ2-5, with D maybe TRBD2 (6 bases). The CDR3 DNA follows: TGTGCCAGCAGCTTGCTTAGCGGCAACCTAGGAGAGACCCAGTACTTC. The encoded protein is CASSLLSGNLGETQYF.